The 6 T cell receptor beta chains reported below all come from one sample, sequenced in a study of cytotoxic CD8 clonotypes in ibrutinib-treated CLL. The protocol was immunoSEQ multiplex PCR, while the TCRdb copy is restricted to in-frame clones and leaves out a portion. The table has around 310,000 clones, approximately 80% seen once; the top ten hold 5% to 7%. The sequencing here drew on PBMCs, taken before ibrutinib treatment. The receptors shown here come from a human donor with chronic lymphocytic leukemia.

This CDR3 reads CASSQDRDRGRQPQHF. CDR3 in DNA: TGCGCCAGCAGCCAAGATCGGGACAGGGGCCGTCAGCCCCAGCATTTT. The genes are TRBV4-3 and TRBJ1-5, with TRBD1 identical over 10 bases. After removal of 0 bases from V and 6 bases from J, the junction contained 5 bases not matched to a gene. Germline values: CDR1 LGHNA, CDR2 YSLEER. CDR3 length: 16 residues.

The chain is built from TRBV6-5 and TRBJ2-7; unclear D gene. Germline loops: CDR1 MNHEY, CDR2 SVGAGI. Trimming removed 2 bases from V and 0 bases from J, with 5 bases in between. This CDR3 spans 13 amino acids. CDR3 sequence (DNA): TGTGCCAGCAGTTACGGCCTCTCCTACGAGCAGTACTTC. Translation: CASSYGLSYEQYF.

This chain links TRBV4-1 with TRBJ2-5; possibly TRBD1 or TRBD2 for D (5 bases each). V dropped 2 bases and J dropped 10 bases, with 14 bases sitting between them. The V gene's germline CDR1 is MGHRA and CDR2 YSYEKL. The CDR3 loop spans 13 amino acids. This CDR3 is CASSQPGPRGQYF. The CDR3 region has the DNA TGCGCCAGCAGCCAACCGGGACCCCGCGGCCAGTACTTC.

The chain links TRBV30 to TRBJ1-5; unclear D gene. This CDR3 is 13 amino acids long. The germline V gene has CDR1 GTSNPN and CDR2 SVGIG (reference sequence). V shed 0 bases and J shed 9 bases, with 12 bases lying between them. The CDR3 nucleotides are TGTGCCTGGAGTGTACAGCTCACTAGGCCCCAGCATTTT. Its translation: CAWSVQLTRPQHF.

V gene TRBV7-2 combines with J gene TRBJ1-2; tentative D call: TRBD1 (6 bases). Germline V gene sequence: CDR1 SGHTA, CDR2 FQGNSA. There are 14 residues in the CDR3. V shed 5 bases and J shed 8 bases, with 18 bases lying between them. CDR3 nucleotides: TGTGCCAGCAGCCAGGGACAACCCGCCTACGGCTACACCTTC. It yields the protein CASSQGQPAYGYTF.

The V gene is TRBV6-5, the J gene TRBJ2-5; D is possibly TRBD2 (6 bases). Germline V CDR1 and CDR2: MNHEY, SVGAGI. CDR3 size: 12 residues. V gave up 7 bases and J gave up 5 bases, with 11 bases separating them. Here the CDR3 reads CASTGRSETQYF. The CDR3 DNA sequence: TGTGCCAGCACAGGGAGGTCTGAGACCCAGTACTTC.